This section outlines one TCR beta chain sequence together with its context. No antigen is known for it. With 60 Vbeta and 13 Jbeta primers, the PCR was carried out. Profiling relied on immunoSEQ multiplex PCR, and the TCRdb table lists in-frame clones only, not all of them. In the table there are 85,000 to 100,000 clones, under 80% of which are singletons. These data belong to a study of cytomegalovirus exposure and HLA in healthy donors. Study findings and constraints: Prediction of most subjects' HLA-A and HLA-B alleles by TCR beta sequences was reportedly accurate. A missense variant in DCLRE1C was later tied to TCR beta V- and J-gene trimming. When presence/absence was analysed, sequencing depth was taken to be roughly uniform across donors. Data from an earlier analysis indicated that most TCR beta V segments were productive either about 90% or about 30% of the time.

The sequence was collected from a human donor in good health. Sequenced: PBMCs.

DNA of the CDR3: TGTGCCAGCTCACCACTAGTCCGGGACGAGCAGTACTTC. Translated: CASSPLVRDEQYF. V gene TRBV18 combines with J gene TRBJ2-7; D is unresolved. The CDR3 is 13 residues long. Trimming shortened V by 1 base and J by 5 bases, and 9 bases separated the two germline ends. CDR1 and CDR2 (germline): KGHSH, LQKENI.